A selection of T cell receptor beta chains follows, all from one sample in a study of Tregs in tolerant kidney transplant recipients. The method was immunoSEQ multiplex PCR; TCRdb's version includes in-frame clones alone and lacks a portion of them. The sample has approximately 260,000 clones; roughly four fifths are singletons. Sequenced: CD4+ T cells from blood. These receptors came from a human donor in good health. The CDR3 runs from the conserved cysteine through the conserved F or W. A D gene is named only where the DNA matches it firmly. A clone size is listed for some rows: how often the clone was seen (once, few, many), or a class if it is expanded.

d_gene	v_gene	abundance	j_gene	CDR3nt	CDR3aa
TRBD2	TRBV5-1	.	TRBJ2-1	TGCGCCAGCAGCTATGGGGGACTAGCCAATGAGCAGTTCTTC	CASSYGGLANEQFF
TRBD1	TRBV5-6	.	TRBJ2-5	TGTGCCAGCAGCTCACGGACAGGGGGCCGGGAGACCCAGTACTTC	CASSSRTGGRETQYF
TRBD2	TRBV6-6	.	TRBJ2-7	TGTGCCAGCAGCCAAGCGGGAGGTCGTCACTACGAGCAGTACTTC	CASSQAGGRHYEQYF
TRBD1	TRBV6-5	once	TRBJ2-7	TGTGCCAGCAGTAAACCGGGACAGGGTAAAAACGAGCAGTACTTC	CASSKPGQGKNEQYF
.	TRBV11-2	.	TRBJ2-5	TGTGCCAGCAGCTTAGTCAGGGTTCGGTTTCGCTCGTACCAAGAGACCCAGTACTTC	CASSLVRVRFRSYQETQYF
.	TRBV13	.	TRBJ1-2	TGTGCCAGCAGCTTAGAGGGAAGGGGAACCTATGGCTACACCTTC	CASSLEGRGTYGYTF
TRBD1	TRBV5-1	.	TRBJ1-1	TGCGCCAGCAGCCGGACAGGGATGAACACTGAAGCTTTCTTT	CASSRTGMNTEAFF
.	TRBV7-3	.	TRBJ2-1	TGTGCCAGCAGCCCGGTTGGAGCAGGAGGATTCAATGAGCAGTTCTTC	CASSPVGAGGFNEQFF
.	TRBV18	.	TRBJ2-7	TGTGCCAGCTCACCCCCCCTGGGACGATGGGCCTCCGAGCAGTACTTC	CASSPPLGRWASEQYF
TRBD1	TRBV29-1	.	TRBJ2-7	TGCAGCGTCCTAACCGGGACAGCCAAGGGCGAGCAGTACTTC	CSVLTGTAKGEQYF
TRBD2	TRBV4-2	.	TRBJ2-2	TGTGCCAGCAGCCAAGATATAGGAAGCGGGAGGGACACCGGGGAGCTGTTTTTT	CASSQDIGSGRDTGELFF
TRBD2	TRBV10-1	.	TRBJ2-2	TGCGCCAGCAGTGTTAGCGGGAGCGGAACCGGGGAGCTGTTTTTT	CASSVSGSGTGELFF
TRBD1	TRBV5-1	.	TRBJ1-2	TGCGCCAGCAGCTTGGACAGGGGGCAGGCTGGCTACACCTTC	CASSLDRGQAGYTF
.	TRBV5-4	.	TRBJ1-5	TGTGCCAGCAACCGGGGAGTCCAGCCCCAGCATTTT	CASNRGVQPQHF
TRBD1	TRBV5-1	.	TRBJ2-3	TGCGCCAGCAGCACCCAAGGACAGGGCGGAGATACGCAGTATTTT	CASSTQGQGGDTQYF
.	TRBV10-2	.	TRBJ1-1	TGCGCCAGCAGTGAGGGTGGCAGGGGTGGGGACACTGAAGCTTTCTTT	CASSEGGRGGDTEAFF
TRBD1	TRBV10-1	.	TRBJ1-1	TGCGCCAGCAGACCCGACAGGGTGAACACTGAAGCTTTCTTT	CASRPDRVNTEAFF
.	TRBV18	.	TRBJ1-5	TGTGCCAGCTCACGAGGTACAGATAGCAATCAGCCCCAGCATTTT	CASSRGTDSNQPQHF
.	TRBV19	.	TRBJ1-2	TGTGCCAGTAGTTGGGTCGAAAGGGGGATCTATGGCTACACCTTC	CASSWVERGIYGYTF
.	TRBV20-1	.	TRBJ2-5	TGCAGTGGACTAGGGCAAGAGACCCAGTACTTC	CSGLGQETQYF
.	TRBV7-9	.	TRBJ2-3	TGTGCCAGCAGCTTACCTCGGGCCAAGGGAGGCACAGATACGCAGTATTTT	CASSLPRAKGGTDTQYF
.	TRBV19	.	TRBJ1-1	TGTGCCAGTAGTGCCCAGTCGGTCGCGAACACTGAAGCTTTCTTT	CASSAQSVANTEAFF
TRBD2	TRBV4-1	.	TRBJ2-3	TGCGCCAGCAGCCAAGAACTAGCGGGGGGTTCAGATACGCAGTATTTT	CASSQELAGGSDTQYF
.	TRBV5-1	.	TRBJ2-7	TGCGCCAGCAGCTTGGGACAGGCGAATTCCTACGAGCAGTACTTC	CASSLGQANSYEQYF
TRBD1	TRBV2	.	TRBJ2-1	TGTGCCAGCATGGAGACAGGGGAATACAATGAGCAGTTCTTC	CASMETGEYNEQFF
.	TRBV7-2	.	TRBJ1-5	TGTGCCAGCAGGCTTCAGGGTAATCAGCCCCAGCATTTT	CASRLQGNQPQHF
TRBD1	TRBV5-1	.	TRBJ2-2	TGCGCCAGCAGCTTGGCCACAGGGGCCTCCACCGGGGAGCTGTTTTTT	CASSLATGASTGELFF
.	TRBV2	.	TRBJ1-2	TGTGCCAGCGGCGGCGACGGACTCATCTATGGCTACACCTTC	CASGGDGLIYGYTF
TRBD1	TRBV7-8	once	TRBJ2-7	TGTGCCAGCAGCGATCAAACAGGGGTCCGGTTGTACTTC	CASSDQTGVRLYF
.	TRBV18	.	TRBJ1-5	TGTGCCAGCTCACCTGGACGGAACAATCAGCCCCAGCATTTT	CASSPGRNNQPQHF
.	TRBV27	.	TRBJ2-1	TGTGCCAGCATAGGTTGGAATGAGCAGTTCTTC	CASIGWNEQFF
.	TRBV18	few	TRBJ1-5	TGTGCCAGCTCACAATTCTCACGGACAGAAAATCAGCCCCAGCATTTT	CASSQFSRTENQPQHF
TRBD1	TRBV5-4	.	TRBJ1-6	TGTGCCAGCAGCTTACAACAGGGGGCGAATTCACCCCTCCACTTT	CASSLQQGANSPLHF
TRBD1	TRBV25-1	.	TRBJ2-5	TGTGCCAGCAGTGAATTACCGGGACAGGGGCAAGAGACCCAGTACTTC	CASSELPGQGQETQYF
.	TRBV6-5	.	TRBJ2-7	TGTGCCAGCAGTTACTCCTTCCAGGGATACGAGCAGTACTTC	CASSYSFQGYEQYF
.	TRBV6-5	.	TRBJ2-7	TGTGCCAGCAGCTTTGGACATTCTCGCTACGAGCAGTACTTC	CASSFGHSRYEQYF
.	TRBV6-1	.	TRBJ2-7	TGTGCCGGCAGTGAAAATTGGACACCTACTCTCTCCTACGAGCAGTACTTC	CAGSENWTPTLSYEQYF
TRBD1	TRBV6-1	.	TRBJ1-1	TGTGCCAGCAGAGAACAGGGGTATTACGGTGAAGCTTTCTTT	CASREQGYYGEAFF
TRBD2	TRBV6-1	.	TRBJ2-7	TGTGCCAGCAGCGAAAGGCTCGAGCGGGAGGGGTACGAGCAGTACTTC	CASSERLEREGYEQYF
.	TRBV25-1	few	TRBJ2-2	TGTGCCAGCAGTGGGAAAGGGGCTACCGGGGAGCTGTTTTTT	CASSGKGATGELFF
TRBD2	TRBV5-5	.	TRBJ2-2	TGTGCCAGCAGCTCTGACACTAGCGGACCGAACACCGGGGAGCTGTTTTTT	CASSSDTSGPNTGELFF
.	TRBV27	once	TRBJ2-3	TGTGCCAGCAGTTTGTCCGGACGGATCATTAGCACAGATACGCAGTATTTT	CASSLSGRIISTDTQYF